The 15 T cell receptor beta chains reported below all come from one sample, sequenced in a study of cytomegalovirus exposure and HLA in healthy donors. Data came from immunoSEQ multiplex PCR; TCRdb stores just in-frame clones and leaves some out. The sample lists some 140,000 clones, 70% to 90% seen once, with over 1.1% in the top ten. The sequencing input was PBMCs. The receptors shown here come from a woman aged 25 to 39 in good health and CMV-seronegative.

CDR3 coding DNA: TGTGCCAGCAGCTTAGGGGCAGGGGCTGAGCAGTACTTC. It translates to CASSLGAGAEQYF. J is TRBJ2-4 and V is TRBV11-3; a weak D match, TRBD1 (6 bases). V was cut by 1 base and J by 13 bases, with 14 bases left in between. The CDR3 runs 13 residues. Germline V gene sequence: CDR1 SGHNT, CDR2 YENEEA.

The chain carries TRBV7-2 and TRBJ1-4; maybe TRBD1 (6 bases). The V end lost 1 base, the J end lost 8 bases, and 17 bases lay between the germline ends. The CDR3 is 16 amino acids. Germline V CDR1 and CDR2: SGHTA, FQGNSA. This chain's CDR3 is CASSLVGTQVVEKLFF. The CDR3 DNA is TGTGCCAGCAGCTTAGTTGGGACACAGGTAGTGGAAAAACTGTTTTTT.

The CDR3 sequence: CASSPNLGPQHF. The CDR3 nucleotides are TGTGCCAGCAGCCCTAACCTAGGGCCCCAGCATTTT. The chain uses TRBV6-1 and TRBJ1-5; D unclear. CDR1 and CDR2 from the germline V gene are MNHNS and SASEGT. This CDR3 region has 12 residues. Trimming took off 6 bases at V and 9 bases at J, with 12 bases between the two ends.

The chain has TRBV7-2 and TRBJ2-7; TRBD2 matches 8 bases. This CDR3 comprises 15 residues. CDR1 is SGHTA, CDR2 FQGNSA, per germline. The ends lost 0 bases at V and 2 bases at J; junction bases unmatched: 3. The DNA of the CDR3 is TGTGCCAGCAGCTTAGCGGCGGGGGGAGCCTACGAGCAGTACTTC. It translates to CASSLAAGGAYEQYF.

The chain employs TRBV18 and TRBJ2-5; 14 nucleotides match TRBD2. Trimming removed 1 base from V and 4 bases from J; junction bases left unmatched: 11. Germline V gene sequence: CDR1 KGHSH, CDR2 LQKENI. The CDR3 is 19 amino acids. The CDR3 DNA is TGTGCCAGCTCACCACTTGGACTAGCGGGGGGATCCCGGGTAGAGACCCAGTACTTC. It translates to CASSPLGLAGGSRVETQYF.

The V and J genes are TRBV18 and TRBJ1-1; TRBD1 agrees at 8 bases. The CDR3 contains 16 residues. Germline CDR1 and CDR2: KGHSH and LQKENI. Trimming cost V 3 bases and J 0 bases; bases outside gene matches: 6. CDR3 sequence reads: CASSPGGQGVNTEAFF. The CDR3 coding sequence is TGTGCCAGCTCACCCGGAGGACAGGGAGTGAACACTGAAGCTTTCTTT.

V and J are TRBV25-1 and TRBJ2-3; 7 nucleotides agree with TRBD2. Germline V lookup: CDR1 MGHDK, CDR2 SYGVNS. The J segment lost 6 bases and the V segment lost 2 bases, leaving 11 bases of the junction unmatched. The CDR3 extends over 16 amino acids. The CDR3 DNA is TGTGCCAGCAGTGAAAGTTCCAGCGGGGAATCGGATACGCAGTATTTT. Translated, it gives CASSESSSGESDTQYF.

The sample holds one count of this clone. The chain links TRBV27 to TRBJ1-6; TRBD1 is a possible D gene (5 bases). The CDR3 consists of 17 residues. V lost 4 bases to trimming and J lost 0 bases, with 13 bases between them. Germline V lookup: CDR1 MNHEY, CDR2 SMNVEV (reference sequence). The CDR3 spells CASSSRGGSSYNSPLHF. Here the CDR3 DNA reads TGTGCCAGCAGTTCCCGCGGGGGTAGCTCCTATAATTCACCCCTCCACTTT.

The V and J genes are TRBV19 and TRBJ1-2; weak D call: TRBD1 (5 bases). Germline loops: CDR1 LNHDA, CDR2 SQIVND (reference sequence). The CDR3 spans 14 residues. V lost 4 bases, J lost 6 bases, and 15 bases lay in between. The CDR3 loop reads CASSTLRAENGYTF. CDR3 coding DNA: TGTGCCAGTAGTACCCTCAGGGCAGAGAATGGCTACACCTTC. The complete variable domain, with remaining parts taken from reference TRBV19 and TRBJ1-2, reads DGGITQSPKYLFRKEGQNVTLSCEQNLNHDAMYWYRQDPGQGLRLIYYSQIVNDFQKGDIAEGYSVSREKKESFPLTVTSAQKNPTAFYLCASSTLRAENGYTFGSGTRLTVV.

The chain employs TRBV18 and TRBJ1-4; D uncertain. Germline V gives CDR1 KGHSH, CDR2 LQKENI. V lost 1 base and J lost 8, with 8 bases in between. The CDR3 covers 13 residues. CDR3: CASSPQREEKLFF. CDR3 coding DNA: TGTGCCAGCTCACCACAGAGGGAAGAAAAACTGTTTTTT.

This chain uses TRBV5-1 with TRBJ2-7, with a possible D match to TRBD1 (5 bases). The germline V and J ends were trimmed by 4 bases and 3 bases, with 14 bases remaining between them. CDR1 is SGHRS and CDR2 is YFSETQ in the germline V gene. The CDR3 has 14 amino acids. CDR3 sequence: CASSTKDSDYEQYF. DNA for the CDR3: TGCGCCAGCAGCACAAAAGACAGTGACTACGAGCAGTACTTC.

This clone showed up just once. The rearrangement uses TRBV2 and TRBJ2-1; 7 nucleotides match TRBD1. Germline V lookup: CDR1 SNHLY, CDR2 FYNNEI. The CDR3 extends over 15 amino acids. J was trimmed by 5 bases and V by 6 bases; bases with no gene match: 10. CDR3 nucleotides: TGTGCCAGCAGCGTAGACAGGGCCGGGGACAATGAGCAGTTCTTC. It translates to CASSVDRAGDNEQFF.

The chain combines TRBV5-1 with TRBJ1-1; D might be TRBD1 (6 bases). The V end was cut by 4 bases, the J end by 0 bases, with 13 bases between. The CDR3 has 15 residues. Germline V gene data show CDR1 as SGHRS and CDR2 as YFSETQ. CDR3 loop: CASSPYRAMNTEAFF. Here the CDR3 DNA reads TGCGCCAGCAGCCCATACAGGGCCATGAACACTGAAGCTTTCTTT.

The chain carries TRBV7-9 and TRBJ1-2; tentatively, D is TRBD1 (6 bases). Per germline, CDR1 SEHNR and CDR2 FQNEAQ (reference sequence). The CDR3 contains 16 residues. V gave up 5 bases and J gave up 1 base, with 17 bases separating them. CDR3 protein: CASSPDKDRLNYGYTF. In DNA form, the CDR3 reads TGTGCCAGCAGCCCCGACAAGGACAGACTTAACTATGGCTACACCTTC.

The CDR3 DNA reads as TGTGCCAGCAGCCAAGCGGTCCTAGCGTTTAACACAGATACGCAGTATTTT. This codes for CASSQAVLAFNTDTQYF. The chain links TRBV4-2 to TRBJ2-3; a weak D match, TRBD2 (6 bases). The germline V gene has CDR1 LGHNA and CDR2 YNFKEQ. V lost 1 base and J lost 2, with 16 bases in between. The CDR3 extends over 17 amino acids.